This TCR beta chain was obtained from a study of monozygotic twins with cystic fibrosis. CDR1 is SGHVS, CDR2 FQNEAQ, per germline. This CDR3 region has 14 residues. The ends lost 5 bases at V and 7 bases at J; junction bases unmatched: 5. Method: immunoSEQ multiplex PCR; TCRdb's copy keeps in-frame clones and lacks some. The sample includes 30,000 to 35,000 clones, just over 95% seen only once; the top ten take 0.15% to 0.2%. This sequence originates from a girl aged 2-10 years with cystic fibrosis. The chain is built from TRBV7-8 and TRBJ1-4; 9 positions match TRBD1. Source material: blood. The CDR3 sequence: CASSQDRGSEKLFF. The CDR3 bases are TGTGCCAGCAGCCAAGACAGGGGGAGTGAAAAACTGTTTTTT.